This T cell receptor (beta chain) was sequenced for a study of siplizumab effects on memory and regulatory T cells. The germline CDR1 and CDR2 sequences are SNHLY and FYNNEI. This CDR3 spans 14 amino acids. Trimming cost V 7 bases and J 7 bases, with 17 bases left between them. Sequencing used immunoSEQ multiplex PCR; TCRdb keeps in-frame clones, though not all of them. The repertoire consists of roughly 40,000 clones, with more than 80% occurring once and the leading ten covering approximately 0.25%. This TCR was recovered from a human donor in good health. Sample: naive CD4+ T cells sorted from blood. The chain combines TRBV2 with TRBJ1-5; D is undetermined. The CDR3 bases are TGTGCCAGCATCCAAAGGCCGGAGGCCCAGCCCCAGCATTTT. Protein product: CASIQRPEAQPQHF.